This T cell receptor (beta chain) was profiled in a study of beta chain features in type 1 diabetes. Trimming took off 2 bases at V and 4 bases at J, with 8 bases between the two ends. Germline V gene sequence: CDR1 GTSNPN, CDR2 SVGIG (reference sequence). This CDR3 spans 12 amino acids. Expressed TCRB transcripts were sequenced because the entire RNA isolate underwent reverse transcription. Sequenced by immunoSEQ multiplex PCR; TCRdb stores in-frame clones only, minus some. The data show fewer than 500,000 clones, approximately 15% seen once. It was via CD45RO/CCR7/CD25/CD127/CD95/CD27 that CD4+ naive, central memory, regulatory and stem cell-like memory cells were sorted. All sorted populations exceeded 95% purity. Findings of the study overall: Moderate but significant shortening of TCRB CDR3s was recorded in all four CD4+ subsets from Type 1 diabetes patients.

This clone came up a few times. As yet, its antigen is unknown. Sample: naive CD4+ T cells from blood. The source of this sequence is a man aged 30 to 45 in good health. The V and J genes are TRBV30 and TRBJ2-5; no clear D gene. CDR3 sequence reads: CAWSPGRETQYF. CDR3 sequence (DNA): TGTGCCTGGAGTCCTGGCCGAGAGACCCAGTACTTC.